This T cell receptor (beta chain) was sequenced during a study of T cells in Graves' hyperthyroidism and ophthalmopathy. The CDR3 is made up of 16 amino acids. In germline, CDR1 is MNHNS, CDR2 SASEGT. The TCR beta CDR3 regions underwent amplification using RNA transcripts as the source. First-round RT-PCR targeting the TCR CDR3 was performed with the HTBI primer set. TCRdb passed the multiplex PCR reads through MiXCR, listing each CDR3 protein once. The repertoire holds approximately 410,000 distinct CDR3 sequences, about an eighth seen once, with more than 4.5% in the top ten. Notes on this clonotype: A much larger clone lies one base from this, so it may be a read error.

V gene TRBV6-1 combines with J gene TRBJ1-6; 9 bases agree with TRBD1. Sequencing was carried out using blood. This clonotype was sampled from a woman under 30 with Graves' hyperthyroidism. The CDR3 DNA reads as TGTGTCAGCAGTAGACCGGGACAGGGAGTCGCTTCACCCCTCCACTTT. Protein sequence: CVSSRPGQGVASPLHF.